Listed here are 28 T cell receptor beta chains from one sample, sequenced in a study of blood T cell repertoires in COVID-19. Libraries were prepared by immunoSEQ multiplex PCR; TCRdb keeps only in-frame clonotypes and omits some of them. The repertoire holds about 160,000 clones, roughly 81% seen once, with 7.5% to 9.5% in the top ten. The material sequenced was peripheral blood. These receptors all stem from a man aged 40-50 years who had recovered from COVID-19.

The chain carries TRBV7-9 and TRBJ1-1; tentatively, D is TRBD1 (5 bases). Trimming took 4 bases from V and 2 from J, leaving 8 bases between them. The CDR3 extends over 13 amino acids. CDR1 is SEHNR, CDR2 FQNEAQ, per germline (reference sequence). CDR3 loop: CASSSRTNTEAFF. As DNA, the CDR3 is TGTGCCAGCAGCTCCCGGACAAACACTGAAGCTTTCTTT.

The chain links TRBV6-5 to TRBJ2-7; D is possibly TRBD2 (6 bases). The CDR3 runs 15 residues. The V and J ends lost 2 bases and 3 bases respectively, with 14 bases between them. Germline assignment: CDR1 MNHEY and CDR2 SVGAGI. CDR3 bases: TGTGCCAGCAGTTACCTTGCCGGGGGAGTCTACGAGCAGTACTTC. This gives the protein CASSYLAGGVYEQYF.

This chain links TRBV10-1 with TRBJ1-1; 9 bases line up with TRBD1. J gave up 4 bases and V 11 bases, and 11 bases lay outside the gene matches. In germline, CDR1 is WNHNN, CDR2 SYGVQD (reference sequence). The CDR3 has 14 residues. This CDR3 is CAAPAGTGCTEAFF. The CDR3 region has the DNA TGCGCCGCGCCAGCGGGGACAGGGTGCACTGAAGCTTTCTTT.

The J gene is TRBJ2-3, the V gene TRBV7-9; D may be TRBD2 (6 bases). The CDR3 has 13 amino acids. Germline V gene sequence: CDR1 SEHNR, CDR2 FQNEAQ (reference sequence). Trimming left V 5 bases short and J 6 bases short, with 12 bases between. CDR3 amino acids: CASSRGSGDTQYF. For the CDR3, the DNA is TGTGCCAGCAGCCGGGGGAGCGGGGATACGCAGTATTTT.

The J gene is TRBJ2-7, the V gene TRBV11-1; 7 bases match TRBD1. This CDR3 has 14 amino acids. The junction had 5 bases not matched to a gene; V was cut back by 1 base and J by 5 bases. Germline lookup yields CDR1 SGHAT and CDR2 FQDESV (reference sequence). CDR3 protein: CASSLDRGSDEQYF. The DNA of the CDR3 is TGTGCCAGCAGCTTAGACAGGGGCTCAGACGAGCAGTACTTC.

V and J are TRBV28 and TRBJ2-5; tentative D call: TRBD2 (6 bases). The CDR3 runs 13 residues. Trimming removed 6 bases at V and 1 base at J, with 9 bases between. Germline lookup yields CDR1 MDHEN and CDR2 SYDVKM. This CDR3 is CASRVSGQETQYF. Here the CDR3 DNA reads TGTGCCAGCAGGGTTAGCGGCCAAGAGACCCAGTACTTC.

The chain carries TRBV9 and TRBJ2-7; 15 positions match TRBD2. The V gene end was trimmed by 4 bases and the J gene end by 2 bases; junction bases not matched to a gene: 7. Germline loops: CDR1 SGDLS, CDR2 YYNGEE. The CDR3 contains 17 residues. The CDR3 loop reads CASSPGLAGGFPYEQYF. In DNA form, the CDR3 reads TGTGCCAGCAGCCCGGGACTAGCGGGGGGTTTTCCCTACGAGCAGTACTTC. The entire variable domain, with the rest obtained from reference TRBV9 and TRBJ2-7, is as follows: DSGVTQTPKHLITATGQRVTLRCSPRSGDLSVYWYQQSLDQGLQFLIQYYNGEERAKGNILERFSAQQFPDLHSELNLSSLELGDSALYFCASSPGLAGGFPYEQYFGPGTRLTVT.

The V call is TRBV30, the J call TRBJ1-1; 7 bases are shared with TRBD1. V trimming: 3 bases; J trimming: 6 bases; junction bases outside the gene matches: 7. CDR1 is GTSNPN, CDR2 SVGIG, per germline (reference sequence). The CDR3 loop spans 13 amino acids. The CDR3 reads CAWSETGMSEAFF. The CDR3 nucleotides read TGTGCCTGGAGCGAGACAGGGATGTCTGAAGCTTTCTTT.

This clone was detected only once. The J gene is TRBJ2-3, the V gene TRBV24-1; D call uncertain. The CDR3 is 15 residues long. Trimming removed 0 bases from V and 4 bases from J, with 10 bases in between. CDR1 KGHDR and CDR2 SFDVKD come from the germline V gene. CDR3 sequence reads: CATSDLRVGSDTQYF. The CDR3 nucleotides are TGTGCCACCAGTGATTTGCGGGTTGGCTCAGATACGCAGTATTTT.

The V gene is TRBV3-1 (or the pseudogene TRBV3-2), the J gene TRBJ1-5; no clear D gene. Germline CDR1 is LGHDT and CDR2 is YNNKEL (reference sequence). V gave up 6 bases and J gave up 3 bases, with 9 bases separating them. The CDR3 runs to 13 residues. Written as DNA, the CDR3 is TGTGCCAGCAGTTCAGGTGTCAATCAGCCCCAGCATTTT. Its protein is CASSSGVNQPQHF.

The J gene is TRBJ1-2, the V gene TRBV6-5, with 9 positions matching TRBD1. The CDR3 covers 16 residues. V was pared by 2 bases and J by 4 bases, with 8 bases of the junction left unmatched. Germline CDR1 MNHEY, CDR2 SVGAGI. This chain's CDR3 is CASSYGQGPLFYGYTF. The CDR3 DNA sequence: TGTGCCAGCAGTTACGGACAGGGGCCCCTTTTCTATGGCTACACCTTC.

J is TRBJ1-3 and V is TRBV7-9, with 7 positions matching TRBD1. Trimming at V came to 5 bases and at J to 3 bases, leaving 4 bases not matched to a gene. CDR1 is SEHNR and CDR2 is FQNEAQ in the germline V gene (reference sequence). This CDR3 has 14 residues. CDR3 sequence reads: CASSLGTVGNTIYF. In DNA, the CDR3 is TGTGCCAGCAGCCTAGGGACAGTTGGAAACACCATATATTTT.

The chain employs TRBV4-3 and TRBJ2-1, with a possible D match to TRBD2 (6 bases). The germline CDR1 and CDR2 sequences are LGHNA and YSLEER. This CDR3 contains 12 residues. The ends were cut back, 3 bases at V and 10 bases at J, with 10 bases in the middle. CDR3 amino acids: CASSQGRKEQFF. CDR3 nucleotide sequence: TGCGCCAGCAGCCAGGGGAGGAAGGAGCAGTTCTTC.

This clone was seen just once. The genes are TRBV4-1 and TRBJ1-2, with a possible D match to TRBD1 (5 bases). The CDR3 has 15 residues. Trimming cost V 4 bases and J 0 bases, with 12 bases left between them. Looked up from germline, CDR1 is MGHRA and CDR2 is YSYEKL. The CDR3 DNA is TGCGCCAGCAGCCGTGGCCAGGGATCTAACTATGGCTACACCTTC. Its translation is CASSRGQGSNYGYTF.

J is TRBJ2-7 and V is TRBV4-3; D is possibly TRBD1 (6 bases). CDR1 is LGHNA and CDR2 is YSLEER in the germline V gene. V gave up 2 bases and J gave up 2 bases, with 13 bases separating them. The CDR3 consists of 15 residues. The CDR3 DNA is TGCGCCAGCAGCCAAAACGACAGGATCCCCTACGAGCAGTACTTC. This codes for CASSQNDRIPYEQYF.

The chain links TRBV6-5 to TRBJ2-6, with a possible D match to TRBD2 (5 bases). Trimming stripped 6 bases from V and 1 base from J, with 10 bases between. The CDR3 covers 15 residues. Germline V gene lookup returns CDR1 MNHEY and CDR2 SVGAGI. DNA for the CDR3: TGTGCCAGCAGCGTCGGGGAATCTGGGGCCAACGTCCTGACTTTC. Residues: CASSVGESGANVLTF.

The chain has TRBV10-3 and TRBJ2-3; D remains unclear. Per germline, CDR1 ENHRY and CDR2 SYGVKD. The CDR3 contains 13 residues. The V and J ends lost 3 bases and 8 bases respectively, with 12 bases between them. CDR3 sequence reads: CAISENLDGTQYF. The CDR3, as DNA: TGTGCCATCAGTGAAAACCTAGACGGTACGCAGTATTTT.

V usage is TRBV11-1 and J usage is TRBJ1-1; 8 nucleotides align to TRBD1. Per the germline V gene, CDR1 is SGHAT and CDR2 is FQDESV (reference sequence). J was trimmed by 8 bases and V by 6 bases; bases with no gene match: 8. This CDR3 is built from 13 residues. CDR3 DNA: TGTGCCAGCAGACAGGGACAGGCGGTGGAAGCTTTCTTT. It yields the protein CASRQGQAVEAFF.

The chain uses TRBV7-6 and TRBJ2-1, with unresolved D. The germline gives CDR1 SGHVS, CDR2 FNYEAQ. V gave up 1 base and J gave up 8 bases, with 15 bases separating them. The CDR3 runs 15 residues. CDR3 protein: CASSLEPVVSYEQFF. The CDR3 DNA reads TGTGCCAGCAGCTTAGAGCCTGTTGTTTCTTATGAGCAGTTCTTC.

The chain couples TRBV6-5 to TRBJ2-1; TRBD1 aligns across 7 bases. Germline-derived CDR1 and CDR2 are MNHEY and SVGAGI. V shed 2 bases and J 8 bases; nucleotides not matched to a gene: 12. This CDR3 region has 16 residues. Here the CDR3 DNA reads TGTGCCAGCAGTTACCCCGGACAGGCCTCCCCACATGAGCAGTTCTTC. Its translation is CASSYPGQASPHEQFF.

The chain employs TRBV11-3 and TRBJ2-1; weak D call: TRBD1 (6 bases). Per germline, CDR1 SGHNT and CDR2 YENEEA. The CDR3 runs 16 residues. The germline V and J ends were trimmed by 5 bases and 6 bases, with 20 bases remaining between them. CDR3 in amino acids: CASSPHGQTGLNEQFF. The CDR3 DNA is TGTGCCAGCAGCCCACACGGACAGACCGGCCTCAATGAGCAGTTCTTC.

This chain uses TRBV5-6 with TRBJ2-7; 12 bases align to TRBD2. Germline CDR1 and CDR2: SGHDT and YYEEEE. The CDR3 sequence is 16 residues long. J lost 2 bases, V lost 3 bases, and 6 bases had no gene match. Here the CDR3 reads CASSSGLAGIAYEQYF. Here the CDR3 DNA reads TGTGCCAGCAGCTCAGGACTAGCGGGAATCGCCTACGAGCAGTACTTC.

Comment on this clone: Other DNA sequences in the sample encode the same CDR3. This chain links TRBV4-3 with TRBJ1-1, with no clear D. V shed 0 bases and J shed 1 base, with 3 bases lying between them. The germline gives CDR1 LGHNA, CDR2 YSLEER. CDR3 length: 13 amino acids. The CDR3 sequence: CASSQDRNTEAFF. CDR3 bases: TGCGCCAGCAGCCAAGACAGGAACACTGAAGCTTTCTTT.

The gene calls are TRBV10-3 and TRBJ1-2; no clear D. Between the trimmed V and J ends, which lost 0 bases and 8 bases, there was a span of 13 bases. The CDR3 is 14 amino acids. CDR1 is ENHRY, CDR2 SYGVKD, per germline. The CDR3 spells CAISESTRGMGYTF. The CDR3 DNA reads as TGTGCCATCAGTGAGTCGACACGGGGTATGGGCTACACCTTC.

The V and J genes are TRBV19 and TRBJ2-2; 7 bases line up with TRBD1. Germline V gene sequence: CDR1 LNHDA, CDR2 SQIVND (reference sequence). The CDR3 sequence is 16 residues long. V trimming: 7 bases; J trimming: 3 bases; junction bases outside the gene matches: 11. The CDR3 here is CASTKTQGVYTGELFF. DNA for the CDR3: TGTGCCAGTACCAAAACGCAGGGGGTTTACACCGGGGAGCTGTTTTTT.

The chain combines TRBV5-4 with TRBJ1-3; D unresolved. V lost 0 bases and J 3 bases, leaving 7 bases between the germline ends. The CDR3 is made up of 14 amino acids. In germline, CDR1 is SGHNT, CDR2 YYREEE (reference sequence). The DNA for the CDR3 is TGTGCCAGCAGCTTGGGAGGGCGTGGAAACACCATATATTTT. Protein: CASSLGGRGNTIYF.

The V gene is TRBV6-4, the J gene TRBJ2-4, with D possibly matching TRBD2 (5 bases). Germline V gene sequence: CDR1 MRHNA, CDR2 SNTAGT. Trimming took 10 bases from V and 0 from J, leaving 19 bases between them. This CDR3 comprises 16 residues. The CDR3 sequence: CAIPYSSRLAKNIQYF. The DNA of the CDR3 is TGTGCCATTCCTTACTCTAGCAGATTAGCCAAAAACATTCAGTACTTC.

On this clone itself: The sample contains more than one DNA sequence encoding this CDR3. This chain connects TRBV18 to TRBJ2-7, with 14 nucleotides matching TRBD2. CDR1 is KGHSH, CDR2 LQKENI, per germline. This CDR3 has 15 amino acids. The ends lost 6 bases at V and 6 bases at J; junction bases unmatched: 7. This CDR3 reads CASSPGLAGGSEQYF. In DNA, the CDR3 is TGTGCCAGCTCCCCAGGACTAGCGGGAGGCTCCGAGCAGTACTTC. Filled out from reference TRBV18 and TRBJ2-7, the complete variable domain reads NAGVMQNPRHLVRRRGQEARLRCSPMKGHSHVYWYRQLPEEGLKFMVYLQKENIIDESGMPKERFSAEFPKEGPSILRIQQVVRGDSAAYFCASSPGLAGGSEQYFGPGTRLTVT.